This T cell receptor (beta chain) was sequenced in a study of blood T cell repertoires in COVID-19. Study overall: Samples representing acute and convalescent COVID-19 were sourced from the United States, Italy and Spain. In each case, the material was cDNA or gDNA derived from T cells, B-cell-depleted T cells, or PBMCs.

The Seattle patients joined while their infection was active and were tracked longitudinally afterward. The germline V gene has CDR1 SGHNT and CDR2 YYREEE (reference sequence). The ends were cut back, 4 bases at V and 6 bases at J, with 5 bases in the middle. CDR3 length: 12 residues. This clone has a single count. In the source study's methods: Amplification of reference gene primers provided the estimated nucleated cell counts. Some clones are missing from TCRdb's copy, which holds only in-frame ones; the method was immunoSEQ multiplex PCR. That table gives V, J and clone size, and the DNA gave D and trimming. The data show approximately 300,000 clones, 75% to 95% seen once.

The chain recombines TRBV5-4 with TRBJ1-6; D is ambiguous. The sequence derives from a woman in her twenties or thirties with COVID-19, enrolled during active disease. The sample was peripheral blood. In DNA, the CDR3 is TGTGCCAGCAGCGCACTTAATTCACCCCTCCACTTT. Its translation is CASSALNSPLHF.